One and the same sample provided the 18 T cell receptor beta chains below, sequenced in a study of control samples from healthy donors and cancer patients. Here immunoSEQ multiplex PCR was the method, and the copy in TCRdb shows in-frame clones only, minus some. The sample gives around 140,000 clones, around 90% of which show up once; roughly 6% is in the top ten. The sequenced sample was blood. Receptors were obtained from a man between 18 and 35 years old in good health.

The chain employs TRBV3-1 (or the pseudogene TRBV3-2) and TRBJ1-2; TRBD1 might be the D (6 bases). Germline assignment: CDR1 LGHDT and CDR2 YNNKEL (reference sequence). This CDR3 contains 17 residues. V was shortened by 3 bases and J by 7 bases, with 24 bases between the two germline ends. The CDR3 coding sequence is TGTGCCAGCAGCCACGTGGCAGGGGCACTACGGGCCACTGGCTACACCTTC. Translation: CASSHVAGALRATGYTF.

This rearrangement joins TRBV6-5 to TRBJ1-4; no clear D. Germline V gene lookup returns CDR1 MNHEY and CDR2 SVGAGI. V was clipped by 7 bases and J by 6 bases, with 18 bases between them. This CDR3 comprises 15 residues. CDR3 sequence (DNA): TGTGCCAGCAAGGCCCGGACCGGAGATGATGAAAAACTGTTTTTT. This gives the protein CASKARTGDDEKLFF.

This chain links TRBV12-2 with TRBJ2-4. TRBV12-2 constitutes a pseudogene. The CDR3 has 13 amino acids. In DNA, the CDR3 is TGTGCAAGTCGCGCGGGACACGCGCTTATTCAGTACTTC. Its translation: CASRAGHALIQYF.

This clone was counted between two and nine times. The gene calls are TRBV5-4 and TRBJ2-7, with D tentatively TRBD2 (5 bases). The V end lost 6 bases, the J end lost 0 bases, and 16 bases lay between the germline ends. Per the germline V gene, CDR1 is SGHNT and CDR2 is YYREEE (reference sequence). The CDR3 extends over 15 amino acids. CDR3 residues: CASTPAGPSSYEQYF. CDR3 bases: TGTGCCAGCACCCCGGCGGGCCCCAGCTCCTACGAGCAGTACTTC.

This clone was detected only once. The V and J genes are TRBV6-5 and TRBJ2-7; a weak D match, TRBD1 (6 bases). CDR3 length equals 12 residues. Germline-derived CDR1 and CDR2 are MNHEY and SVGAGI. Trimming stripped 6 bases from V and 5 bases from J, with 11 bases between. The CDR3 reads CASRDRWDEQYF. DNA for the CDR3: TGTGCCAGCAGGGACAGATGGGACGAGCAGTACTTC.

The gene calls are TRBV11-2 and TRBJ1-2; D unresolved. CDR3 length: 14 residues. The germline V gene has CDR1 SGHAT and CDR2 FQNNGV. Trimming took off 2 bases at V and 0 bases at J, with 7 bases between the two ends. The CDR3 DNA sequence: TGTGCCAGCAGCTTACTGCCCGCTAACTATGGCTACACCTTC. Protein: CASSLLPANYGYTF.

The chain recombines TRBV28 with TRBJ1-5, with D unclear. Trimming removed 4 bases from V and 6 bases from J, with 7 bases in between. The germline V gene has CDR1 MDHEN and CDR2 SYDVKM. This CDR3 region has 12 residues. The CDR3 sequence: CASSSAGQPQHF. DNA of the CDR3: TGTGCCAGCAGTTCCGCGGGTCAGCCCCAGCATTTT.

This clone was seen just once. The gene calls are TRBV27 and TRBJ2-4, with TRBD1 matching 10 bases. J gave up 7 bases and V 0 bases, and 0 bases lay outside the gene matches. This CDR3 comprises 14 residues. Looked up from germline, CDR1 is MNHEY and CDR2 is SMNVEV (reference sequence). CDR3 sequence reads: CASSLSGQGNIQYF. In DNA form, the CDR3 reads TGTGCCAGCAGTTTATCGGGACAGGGGAACATTCAGTACTTC.

The CDR3 region is CASSLPGPGTGELFF. The CDR3 bases are TGTGCCAGCAGCCTCCCGGGGCCGGGGACCGGGGAGCTGTTTTTT. J is TRBJ2-2 and V is TRBV6-5; D may be TRBD1 or TRBD2 (5 bases each). Deletions cut 6 bases from V and 5 bases from J, with 16 bases between. This CDR3 has 15 residues. Germline V gene sequence: CDR1 MNHEY, CDR2 SVGAGI.

The rearrangement joins TRBV6-2 or TRBV6-3 to TRBJ1-5, with unresolved D. Germline V gives CDR1 MNHEY, CDR2 SVGEGT. The CDR3 loop spans 15 amino acids. Trimming stripped 4 bases from V and 2 bases from J, with 12 bases between. The CDR3 nucleotides are TGTGCCAGCAGTTTCTCCGACGGGGGCAATCAGCCCCAGCATTTT. It specifies CASSFSDGGNQPQHF.

The rearrangement joins TRBV5-5 to TRBJ1-4; TRBD1 matches 9 bases. V was clipped by 1 base and J by 6 bases; unmatched bases: 16. The CDR3 totals 19 residues. The germline CDR1 and CDR2 sequences are SGHKS and YYEKEE (reference sequence). CDR3 region: CASSLSLSFRDREDEKLFF. Written as DNA, the CDR3 is TGTGCCAGCAGCTTGTCACTCTCATTCCGGGACAGGGAGGATGAAAAACTGTTTTTT. Full variable domain (outside the CDR3, taken from reference TRBV5-5 and TRBJ1-4): DAGVTQSPTHLIKTRGQQVTLRCSPISGHKSVSWYQQVLGQGPQFIFQYYEKEERGRGNFPDRFSARQFPNYSSELNVNALLLGDSALYLCASSLSLSFRDREDEKLFFGSGTQLSVL.

J is TRBJ2-2 and V is TRBV11-3; 7 nucleotides line up with TRBD1. This CDR3 is 15 amino acids long. The germline V gene has CDR1 SGHNT and CDR2 YENEEA. V was pared by 5 bases and J by 1 base, with 4 bases of the junction left unmatched. The CDR3 bases are TGTGCCAGCAGCCCCCGACAGGGGAACACCGGGGAGCTGTTTTTT. Its translation: CASSPRQGNTGELFF. The whole variable domain, remainder taken from reference TRBV11-3 and TRBJ2-2, is EAGVVQSPRYKIIEKKQPVAFWCNPISGHNTLYWYLQNLGQGPELLIRYENEEAVDDSQLPKDRFSAERLKGVDSTLKIQPAELGDSAVYLCASSPRQGNTGELFFGEGSRLTVL.

Here the CDR3 DNA reads TGTGCCAGTGGACGGCCAGAAGGTTATAGCAATCAGCCCCAGCATTTT. Residues: CASGRPEGYSNQPQHF. The rearrangement uses TRBV19 and TRBJ1-5; unclear D gene. The V gene lost 8 bases and the J gene lost 0 bases, with 17 bases spanning the gap. The CDR3 length is 16 residues. CDR1 and CDR2 from the germline V gene are LNHDA and SQIVND (reference sequence).

This clone showed up just once. This sequence joins TRBV6-5 and TRBJ1-5; D not resolved. The CDR3 spans 13 residues. Germline V gene lookup returns CDR1 MNHEY and CDR2 SVGAGI. With 6 bases removed from V and 6 bases from J, the gap between germline ends came to 12 bases. CDR3 sequence (DNA): TGTGCCAGCAGACAACAGACGGGTCAGCCCCAGCATTTT. Its protein is CASRQQTGQPQHF.

The chain has TRBV9 and TRBJ1-3; a possible D gene is TRBD1 (5 bases). V was cut by 3 bases and J by 0 bases, with 10 bases left in between. From germline, CDR1 is SGDLS and CDR2 YYNGEE. The CDR3 has 15 amino acids. CDR3 DNA sequence: TGTGCCAGCAGCGGAGACAGTAGCTCTGGAAACACCATATATTTT. Amino acids: CASSGDSSSGNTIYF.

This clone was counted only a few times. The rearrangement uses TRBV4-1 and TRBJ2-1; D might be TRBD1 (6 bases). The CDR3 has 18 amino acids. V lost 1 base to trimming and J lost 8 bases, with 24 bases between them. Germline CDR1 is MGHRA and CDR2 is YSYEKL. For the CDR3, the DNA is TGCGCCAGCAGCCAAGCACGACAGGCGTTGGGTGGGGAACATGAGCAGTTCTTC. It codes for CASSQARQALGGEHEQFF.

The genes are TRBV15 and TRBJ2-4; D ambiguous. Germline V gene sequence: CDR1 LNHNV, CDR2 YYDKDF (reference sequence). Deletions cut 1 base from V and 0 bases from J, with 10 bases between. The CDR3 is 16 amino acids. DNA for the CDR3: TGTGCCACCAGCAGAGTGGGTATACTAGCCAAAAACATTCAGTACTTC. This codes for CATSRVGILAKNIQYF.

V gene TRBV7-2 combines with J gene TRBJ2-2; D is uncertain. Germline values: CDR1 SGHTA, CDR2 FQGNSA. Trimming removed 6 bases at V and 5 bases at J, with 10 bases between. The CDR3 contains 13 residues. CDR3 DNA sequence: TGTGCCAGCAGACAATTTAGTACCGGGGAGCTGTTTTTT. Residues: CASRQFSTGELFF.